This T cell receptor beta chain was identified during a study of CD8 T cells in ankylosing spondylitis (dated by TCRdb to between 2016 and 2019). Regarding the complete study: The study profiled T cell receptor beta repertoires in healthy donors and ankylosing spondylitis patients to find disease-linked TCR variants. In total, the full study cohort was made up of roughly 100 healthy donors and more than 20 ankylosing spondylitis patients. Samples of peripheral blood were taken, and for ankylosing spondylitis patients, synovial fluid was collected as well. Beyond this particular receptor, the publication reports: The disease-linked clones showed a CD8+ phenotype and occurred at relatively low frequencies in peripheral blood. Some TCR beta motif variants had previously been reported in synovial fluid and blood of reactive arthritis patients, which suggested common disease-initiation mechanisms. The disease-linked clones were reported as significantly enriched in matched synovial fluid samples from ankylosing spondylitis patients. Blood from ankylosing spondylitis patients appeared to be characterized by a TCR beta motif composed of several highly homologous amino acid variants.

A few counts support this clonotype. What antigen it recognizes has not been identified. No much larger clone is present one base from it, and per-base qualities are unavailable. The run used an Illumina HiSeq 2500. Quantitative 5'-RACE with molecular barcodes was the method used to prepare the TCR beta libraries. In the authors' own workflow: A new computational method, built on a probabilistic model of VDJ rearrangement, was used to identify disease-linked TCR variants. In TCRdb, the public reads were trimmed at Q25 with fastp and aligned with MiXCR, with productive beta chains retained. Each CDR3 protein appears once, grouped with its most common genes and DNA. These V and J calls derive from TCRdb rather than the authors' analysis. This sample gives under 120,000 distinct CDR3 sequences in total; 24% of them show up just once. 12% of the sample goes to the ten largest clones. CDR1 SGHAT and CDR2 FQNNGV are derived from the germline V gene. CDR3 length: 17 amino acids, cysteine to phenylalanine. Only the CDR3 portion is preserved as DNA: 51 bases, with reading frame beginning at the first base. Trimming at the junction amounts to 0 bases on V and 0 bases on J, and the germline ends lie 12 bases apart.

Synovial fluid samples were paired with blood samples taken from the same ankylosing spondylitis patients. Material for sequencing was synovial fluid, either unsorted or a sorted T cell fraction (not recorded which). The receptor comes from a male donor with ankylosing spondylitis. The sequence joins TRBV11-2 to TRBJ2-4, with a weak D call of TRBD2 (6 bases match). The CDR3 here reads CASSLEVVAVAKNIQYF. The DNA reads TGTGCCAGCAGCTTAGAGGTGGTAGCGGTAGCCAAAAACATTCAGTACTTC.